Listed below are T cell receptor beta chains from one sample, sequenced in a study of blood T cell repertoires in COVID-19. Profiled with immunoSEQ multiplex PCR; TCRdb holds only in-frame clones, not every one. Altogether about 140,000 clones are present, roughly four fifths being singletons, with the ten largest covering 8.8%. The sample consisted of peripheral blood. The receptors stem from a woman older than 75 in a cohort sampled during active or convalescent COVID-19. Each CDR3 is given with its conserved first and last residue. A D gene is named only where the DNA matches it firmly. Clone size is stated in some rows and not others, as once, few, many or a class when expanded.

D: TRBD1; size: -; J: TRBJ1-2; V: TRBV6-5; CDR3: CASSRELGTAYGYTF; DNA: TGTGCCAGCAGCCGCGAGTTAGGGACAGCCTATGGCTACACCTTC
D: -; size: once; J: TRBJ1-1; V: TRBV9; CDR3: CASSVVVRNTEAFF; DNA: TGTGCCAGCAGCGTAGTGGTCAGGAACACTGAAGCTTTCTTT
D: TRBD1; size: few; J: TRBJ2-3; V: TRBV7-3; CDR3: CASSRQGRSDTQYF; DNA: TGTGCCAGCAGCCGACAGGGGAGGTCAGATACGCAGTATTTT
D: TRBD2; size: -; J: TRBJ2-2; V: TRBV4-3; CDR3: CASSGGEGTGELFF; DNA: TGCGCCAGCAGCGGGGGGGAGGGCACCGGGGAGCTGTTTTTT
D: TRBD1; size: few; J: TRBJ2-2; V: TRBV30; CDR3: CAWSVPGQGSGELFF; DNA: TGTGCCTGGAGTGTACCCGGACAGGGAAGTGGGGAGCTGTTTTTT
D: -; size: -; J: TRBJ1-2; V: TRBV19; CDR3: CASSISAGEGYTF; DNA: TGTGCCAGTAGTATTTCGGCAGGGGAGGGCTACACCTTC
D: TRBD1; size: -; J: TRBJ1-1; V: TRBV7-3; CDR3: CASSLTGTANTEAFF; DNA: TGTGCCAGCAGCCTAACCGGGACAGCGAACACTGAAGCTTTCTTT
D: TRBD2; size: few; J: TRBJ2-2; V: TRBV19; CDR3: CASRTERGLPTGELFF; DNA: TGTGCCAGCAGAACCGAGCGGGGTCTTCCTACCGGGGAGCTGTTTTTT
D: TRBD2; size: -; J: TRBJ2-2; V: TRBV4-2; CDR3: CASTPRGLSGGAPGELFF; DNA: TGTGCCAGCACCCCAAGGGGATTAAGCGGGGGGGCTCCCGGGGAGCTGTTTTTT
D: -; size: -; J: TRBJ2-3; V: TRBV7-2; CDR3: CASSPPVATDTQYF; DNA: TGTGCCAGCAGCCCCCCGGTAGCGACAGATACGCAGTATTTT
D: -; size: -; J: TRBJ1-2; V: TRBV6-1; CDR3: CASSELLRANSGLFGYTF; DNA: TGTGCCAGCAGTGAGCTACTCAGGGCCAACAGCGGGCTATTTGGCTACACCTTC